This T cell receptor beta chain was recovered during a study of lymphopenia after photon versus proton radiotherapy. J lost 4 bases, V lost 6 bases, and 5 bases had no gene match. Germline V CDR1 and CDR2: WSHSY, SAAADI. CDR3 size: 15 residues. TCRdb's copy holds only in-frame clones and misses some; the assay was immunoSEQ multiplex PCR. The data show more than 35,000 clones, over 75% seen once. A remark on this clone: The antigen is undetermined.

Study findings and constraints: A bigger post-nadir fall in TCR diversity correlated inversely with survival time in deceased patients. Under photons, naive T cells and diversity fell while effector/memory populations rose.

The source was peripheral blood, collected from a patient treated with photon-based radiotherapy. This clonotype was sampled from a man aged 45-65 years with gastric cancer. V and J are TRBV10-2 and TRBJ2-7; 14 nucleotides align to TRBD2. The CDR3: CASRTGTSGRYEQYF. The CDR3 DNA reads TGCGCCAGCAGAACAGGGACTAGCGGGAGATACGAGCAGTACTTC.